This T cell receptor (beta chain) was sequenced in a study of blood T cell repertoires in COVID-19. The repertoire was sequenced with immunoSEQ multiplex PCR; TCRdb's copy has only in-frame clones and lacks some. Among hundreds of thousands of clones listed, around nine tenths were seen once. CDR1 is MGHRA and CDR2 is YSYEKL in the germline V gene. V was clipped by 1 base and J by 0 bases, with 9 bases between them. The CDR3 contains 16 residues. The sequence came from an older woman in a cohort exposed to, infected with or recovered from COVID-19 (not recorded which). The J gene is TRBJ1-4, the V gene TRBV4-1; D is perhaps TRBD1 (6 bases). Sample: PBMCs or T cells enriched from blood (not recorded which). As DNA, the CDR3 is TGCGCCAGCAGCCAAGCATCAGGGGCAACTAATGAAAAACTGTTTTTT. Residues: CASSQASGATNEKLFF.